What follows are 19 T cell receptor beta chains derived from one specimen sequenced in a study of cytomegalovirus exposure and HLA in healthy donors. The PCR employed 60 Vbeta primers together with 13 Jbeta primers. Clones were read by immunoSEQ multiplex PCR, and TCRdb kept only the in-frame ones, dropping some. The repertoire holds around 280,000 clones, with roughly 90% as singletons. The sample comprised PBMCs. These receptors were obtained from a woman under 30 in good health and CMV-seronegative.

This rearrangement joins TRBV6-5 to TRBJ1-4; D is uncertain. The CDR3 is 15 residues long. Looked up from germline, CDR1 is MNHEY and CDR2 is SVGAGI. Trimming stripped 4 bases from V and 8 bases from J, with 17 bases between. The CDR3 DNA is TGTGCCAGCAGTTTCGGAGAGGGCAGCGGGGAAAAACTGTTTTTT. Amino acid sequence: CASSFGEGSGEKLFF.

V usage is TRBV6-6 and J usage is TRBJ2-1, with 10 bases that match TRBD2. CDR1 MNHNY and CDR2 SVGAGI come from the germline V gene (reference sequence). Trimming cost V 6 bases and J 4 bases; bases outside gene matches: 6. The CDR3 has 15 amino acids. The CDR3: CASRTLAGVYNEQFF. The CDR3 nucleotides read TGTGCCAGCAGGACCCTAGCGGGGGTGTACAATGAGCAGTTCTTC.

CDR3 loop: CASSPDRGDTGGDTDTQYF. In DNA form, the CDR3 reads TGCGCCAGCAGCCCGGACAGGGGCGATACGGGGGGGGACACAGATACGCAGTATTTT. The chain recombines TRBV5-1 with TRBJ2-3, with a tentative D call TRBD1 (9 bases). Germline CDR1 SGHRS, CDR2 YFSETQ. The length of the CDR3 is 19 residues. Trimming left V 4 bases short and J 2 bases short, with 26 bases between.

The chain recombines TRBV27 with TRBJ2-1; 11 nucleotides match TRBD2. CDR3 length: 15 amino acids. Unmatched junction bases numbered 5, after V lost 2 bases and J lost 8 bases. Germline V lookup: CDR1 MNHEY, CDR2 SMNVEV (reference sequence). As DNA, the CDR3 is TGTGCCAGCAGTTTAGTAGCGGGGGGGATGCATGAGCAGTTCTTC. The encoded protein is CASSLVAGGMHEQFF.

The table lists this clone with a count of one. V gene TRBV7-9 combines with J gene TRBJ1-2, with D maybe TRBD1 (6 bases). Germline CDR1 is SEHNR and CDR2 is FQNEAQ (reference sequence). The CDR3 extends over 15 amino acids. With 5 bases removed from V and 4 bases from J, the gap between germline ends came to 17 bases. CDR3 sequence reads: CASSGLAGGFYGYTF. The CDR3 DNA is TGTGCCAGCAGCGGGTTAGCGGGGGGCTTCTATGGCTACACCTTC.

The chain employs TRBV9 and TRBJ2-6; no reliable D call. Germline lookup yields CDR1 SGDLS and CDR2 YYNGEE. This CDR3 is 14 amino acids long. The germline V and J ends were trimmed by 2 bases and 4 bases, with 7 bases remaining between them. CDR3 coding DNA: TGTGCCAGCAGCGTTTTCTCGGGGGCCAACGTCCTGACTTTC. Translated: CASSVFSGANVLTF.

In regard to this clone: Relative to the germline gene, one junction end is altered; a read error may explain this. Other DNA variants within this sample encode the same CDR3. The V gene is TRBV5-6, the J gene TRBJ1-6, with no clear D. Germline V gene lookup returns CDR1 SGHDT and CDR2 YYEEEE. CDR3 length: 17 amino acids. The CDR3 nucleotides read TGTGCCAGCAGCTTGGGTTATCCGAGCTCCTATAATTCCCCCCTCCACTTT. It specifies CASSLGYPSSYNSPLHF.

The chain has TRBV6-5 and TRBJ1-3; D is ambiguous. The germline CDR1 and CDR2 sequences are MNHEY and SVGAGI. V was cut by 4 bases and J by 0 bases, with 7 bases left in between. The CDR3 contains 14 residues. CDR3 nucleotide sequence: TGTGCCAGCAGTTTCGGGAACTCTGGAAACACCATATATTTT. Translation gives CASSFGNSGNTIYF.

The rearrangement links TRBV5-4 to TRBJ1-1, with 7 nucleotides matching TRBD1. Germline V lookup: CDR1 SGHNT, CDR2 YYREEE (reference sequence). This CDR3 region has 15 residues. V lost 0 bases, J lost 0 bases, and 2 bases stayed unmatched. This CDR3 reads CASSLAGTVNTEAFF. Here the CDR3 DNA reads TGTGCCAGCAGCTTGGCAGGGACAGTGAACACTGAAGCTTTCTTT. The whole variable domain, filled in from reference TRBV5-4 and TRBJ1-1, reads ETGVTQSPTHLIKTRGQQVTLRCSSQSGHNTVSWYQQALGQGPQFIFQYYREEENGRGNFPPRFSGLQFPNYSSELNVNALELDDSALYLCASSLAGTVNTEAFFGQGTRLTVV.

V is TRBV19 and J is TRBJ2-5, with TRBD1 matching over 10 bases. Trimming removed 5 bases from V and 5 bases from J; junction bases left unmatched: 11. Germline V gene sequence: CDR1 LNHDA, CDR2 SQIVND (reference sequence). This CDR3 comprises 16 residues. The CDR3 loop reads CASSARTGGGRETQYF. CDR3 bases: TGTGCCAGTAGTGCCCGGACAGGGGGTGGGCGGGAGACCCAGTACTTC.

The chain joins TRBV11-1 to TRBJ2-5; 11 bases map to TRBD1. Germline loops: CDR1 SGHAT, CDR2 FQDESV (reference sequence). With V trimmed by 6 bases and J by 2 bases, 8 bases remained unmatched. CDR3 size: 16 residues. CDR3 DNA sequence: TGTGCCAGCAGTCCCGGGACAGGGGGGAGGCAAGAGACCCAGTACTTC. This codes for CASSPGTGGRQETQYF.

The chain couples TRBV4-2 to TRBJ2-1; possibly TRBD2 for D (6 bases). The CDR3 sequence is 16 residues long. Per germline, CDR1 LGHNA and CDR2 YNFKEQ. V lost 4 bases and J lost 0, with 13 bases in between. The CDR3 region has the DNA TGTGCCAGCAGCCGCCGTTTAGCGGTCTCCTACAATGAGCAGTTCTTC. Translated: CASSRRLAVSYNEQFF.

The J gene is TRBJ1-1, the V gene TRBV11-2; D ambiguous. The CDR3 loop spans 17 amino acids. V gave up 0 bases and J gave up 4 bases, with 18 bases separating them. Germline lookup yields CDR1 SGHAT and CDR2 FQNNGV. The CDR3 DNA is TGTGCCAGCAGCTTAGATACTAGAGCCACAAGCGCCACTGAAGCTTTCTTT. This gives the protein CASSLDTRATSATEAFF.

V usage is TRBV6-5 and J usage is TRBJ1-2, with 9 bases identical to TRBD1. The germline gives CDR1 MNHEY, CDR2 SVGAGI. V dropped 6 bases and J dropped 8; count of bases not matched to a gene: 13. The CDR3 loop spans 15 amino acids. The CDR3 loop reads CASSVTGGAAKGYTF. In nucleotides, the CDR3 is TGTGCCAGCAGCGTCACAGGGGGCGCGGCGAAGGGCTACACCTTC.

Only a few counts were recorded for this clone. The chain has TRBV2 and TRBJ1-4, with 8 bases that match TRBD1. Trimming took 7 bases from V and 4 from J; bases not matched to a gene: 8. The CDR3 contains 15 residues. In germline, CDR1 is SNHLY, CDR2 FYNNEI. In nucleotides, the CDR3 is TGTGCCAGCATTTCCCCCACAGGGGGTAATGAAAAACTGTTTTTT. Translation: CASISPTGGNEKLFF.

The chain combines TRBV11-2 with TRBJ2-7; 8 positions match TRBD1. V lost 0 bases to trimming and J lost 2 bases; unmatched junction nucleotides: 9. There are 17 residues in the CDR3. CDR1 and CDR2 from the germline V gene are SGHAT and FQNNGV. The CDR3 DNA reads as TGTGCCAGCAGCTTAGATTCGGCCGGGACAGGAACCTACGAGCAGTACTTC. Protein sequence: CASSLDSAGTGTYEQYF.

The chain has TRBV7-9 and TRBJ1-4, with a tentative D call TRBD1 (5 bases). CDR1 and CDR2 (germline): SEHNR, FQNEAQ (reference sequence). V was pared by 1 base and J by 4 bases, with 7 bases between. The CDR3 is 14 residues long. The CDR3 loop reads CASSLGGNNEKLFF. The CDR3 DNA follows: TGTGCCAGCAGCTTAGGGGGCAATAATGAAAAACTGTTTTTT.

In its sample, this clone was seen a few times. This chain joins TRBV9 and TRBJ2-3; no reliable D call. Germline CDR1 is SGDLS and CDR2 is YYNGEE. V shed 1 base and J shed 2 bases, with 8 bases lying between them. This CDR3 region has 14 residues. The CDR3 bases are TGTGCCAGCAGCGTATCTGAGTCCACAGATACGCAGTATTTT. It yields the protein CASSVSESTDTQYF.

This sequence joins TRBV29-1 and TRBJ1-1; D unclear. This CDR3 is 11 amino acids long. Germline CDR1 reads SQVTM; CDR2 reads ANQGSEA. CDR3 in DNA: TGCACCACAACCCCGAGCGCTGAAGCTTTCTTT. It translates to CTTTPSAEAFF. Full variable domain (missing parts from reference TRBV29-1 and TRBJ1-1): SAVISQKPSRDICQRGTSLTIQCQVDSQVTMMFWYRQQPGQSLTLIATANQGSEATYESGFVIDKFPISRPNLTFSTLTVSNMSPEDSSIYLCTTTPSAEAFFGQGTRLTVV.